The next 9 T cell receptor beta chains were all read from a single sample in a study of patients and donors after allogeneic stem cell transplantation. Each CDR3 protein gets one entry after TCRdb re-called the RT-PCR reads with MiXCR. The table lists hundreds of thousands of distinct CDR3 sequences, under 20% of them singletons. The specimen sequenced was blood, either unsorted or a sorted T cell fraction (not recorded which). All receptors derive from a human donor who was either an allogeneic HSCT recipient or a stem cell or donor lymphocyte infusion donor (not recorded which). It is not recorded whose cells these are; they may come from a transplant donor.

This clonotype has only one observation. V is TRBV2 and J is TRBJ2-7, with a weak D call TRBD1 (6 bases). The V end was cut by 6 bases, the J end by 2 bases, with 14 bases between. CDR1 is SNHLY, CDR2 FYNNEI, per germline. The CDR3 contains 14 residues. The CDR3 loop reads CASREQGQTYEQYF. CDR3 bases: TGTGCCAGCAGGGAGCAGGGACAAACCTACGAGCAGTACTTC.

This clonotype was picked up many times. The CDR3 DNA reads TGTGCCACCAGTGACCGATGGACTAGCGGGAGTGGGAATGAGCAGTTCTTC. The encoded protein is CATSDRWTSGSGNEQFF. The chain recombines TRBV24-1 with TRBJ2-1; 13 bases are a match to TRBD2. The CDR3 length is 17 residues. The J segment lost 7 bases and the V segment lost 4 bases, leaving 9 bases of the junction unmatched. CDR1 is KGHDR and CDR2 is SFDVKD in the germline V gene.

This clonotype was seen only a few times. The chain recombines TRBV19 with TRBJ1-2; D is perhaps TRBD1 (5 bases). The CDR3 length is 15 residues. V was trimmed by 2 bases and J by 2 bases, leaving 12 bases between them. CDR1 and CDR2 from the germline V gene are LNHDA and SQIVND (reference sequence). CDR3: CASSIRTNLNYGYTF. The CDR3 DNA reads as TGTGCCAGTAGTATACGGACAAATCTAAACTATGGCTACACCTTC.

This clonotype was seen many times. The chain recombines TRBV4-1 with TRBJ1-6, with 8 bases identical to TRBD1. The CDR3 runs to 15 residues. J was trimmed by 8 bases and V by 1 base; bases with no gene match: 4. In germline, CDR1 is MGHRA, CDR2 YSYEKL. The CDR3 region has the DNA TGCGCCAGCAGCCAAGGGGCAGGGGGCGATTCACCCCTCCACTTT. This sequence encodes CASSQGAGGDSPLHF.

This clonotype was picked up many times. This chain links TRBV12-3 or TRBV12-4 with TRBJ1-1; TRBD1 might be the D (6 bases). The CDR3 spans 13 residues. Between the trimmed V and J ends, which lost 7 bases and 4 bases, there was a span of 13 bases. DNA of the CDR3: TGTGCCAGCAAAAGAGGGGGGGGCACTGAAGCTTTCTTT. Protein: CASKRGGGTEAFF.

In its sample, this clonotype was seen a few times. This chain links TRBV25-1 with TRBJ1-2; no clear D gene. V dropped 0 bases and J dropped 6 bases, with 17 bases sitting between them. CDR1 is MGHDK and CDR2 is SYGVNS in the germline V gene. The CDR3 loop spans 16 amino acids. The CDR3 loop reads CASSEYLLGQGNGYTF. CDR3 sequence (DNA): TGTGCCAGCAGTGAATATCTTTTGGGCCAAGGGAATGGCTACACCTTC.

The gene calls are TRBV20-1 and TRBJ1-6, with 7 bases matching TRBD1. CDR3 size: 15 residues. J gave up 7 bases and V 3 bases, and 9 bases lay outside the gene matches. Germline V gene data show CDR1 as DFQATT and CDR2 as SNEGSKA (reference sequence). CDR3 sequence: CSASPPGTENSPLHF. In DNA form, the CDR3 reads TGCAGTGCTAGCCCCCCCGGGACAGAAAATTCACCCCTCCACTTT.

The V call is TRBV20-1, the J call TRBJ1-2, with TRBD1 as a possible D gene (6 bases). Germline CDR1 reads DFQATT; CDR2 reads SNEGSKA (reference sequence). V lost 0 bases and J 3 bases, leaving 8 bases between the germline ends. The CDR3 runs 13 residues. CDR3 nucleotides: TGCAGTGCTAGAGAGCCAGGGGACTATGGCTACACCTTC. Translated, it gives CSAREPGDYGYTF.

A note on this clonotype: At one of its ends the junction is not consistent with the germline gene, which may arise from a read error. The chain uses TRBV12-3 or TRBV12-4 and TRBJ2-2; 9 nucleotides align to TRBD2. The CDR3 consists of 15 residues. The CDR3 here is CASNLAGVYTGELFF. In nucleotides, the CDR3 is TGTGCCAGCAATTTAGCGGGAGTATACACCGGGGAGCTGTTTTTT.